The 26 T cell receptor beta chains presented below share a single source sample, sequenced in a study of T cell responses to AZD1222 COVID-19 vaccine. TCRdb's table, derived via immunoSEQ multiplex PCR, lists solely in-frame clones and lacks some. The sample includes roughly 77,000 clones, approximately 86% of them seen just once. The sequencing here drew on peripheral blood, taken on day 0 of MenACWY control vaccination. The receptor set was obtained from an adult in good health.

The chain links TRBV6-6 to TRBJ2-5; D is perhaps TRBD1 (7 bases). V lost 6 bases and J lost 0, with 8 bases in between. Germline lookup yields CDR1 MNHNY and CDR2 SVGAGI (reference sequence). The CDR3 length is 13 residues. The CDR3 DNA sequence: TGTGCCAGCAGCAGGGGGGACCAAGAGACCCAGTACTTC. Amino acids: CASSRGDQETQYF.

This clone was observed a handful of times. The gene calls are TRBV6-1 and TRBJ1-6, with D possibly being TRBD1 (5 bases). The CDR3 contains 15 residues. Trimming stripped 4 bases from V and 7 bases from J, with 14 bases between. Germline V CDR1 and CDR2: MNHNS, SASEGT. The CDR3 loop reads CASSVATEVNSPLHF. The CDR3 bases are TGTGCCAGCAGTGTAGCGACAGAGGTAAATTCACCCCTCCACTTT.

V and J are TRBV5-1 and TRBJ2-5, with a possible D match to TRBD1 (5 bases). Germline-derived CDR1 and CDR2 are SGHRS and YFSETQ. The CDR3 sequence is 14 residues long. The V gene lost 0 bases and the J gene lost 7 bases, with 13 bases spanning the gap. The CDR3 is CASSLDGAKGTQYF. The CDR3, as DNA: TGCGCCAGCAGCTTGGATGGGGCCAAGGGGACCCAGTACTTC. Variable domain in full (rest from reference TRBV5-1 and TRBJ2-5): KAGVTQTPRYLIKTRGQQVTLSCSPISGHRSVSWYQQTPGQGLQFLFEYFSETQRNKGNFPGRFSGRQFSNSRSEMNVSTLELGDSALYLCASSLDGAKGTQYFGPGTRLLVL.

The chain has TRBV19 and TRBJ2-5; TRBD2 matches at 9 bases. The CDR3 totals 16 residues. CDR1 is LNHDA and CDR2 is SQIVND in the germline V gene (reference sequence). After removal of 3 bases from V and 3 bases from J, the junction contained 8 bases not matched to a gene. The CDR3 here is CASSIAPGLAKETQYF. The CDR3 nucleotides read TGTGCCAGTAGTATTGCCCCCGGACTAGCGAAAGAGACCCAGTACTTC.

The chain has TRBV19 and TRBJ1-4; 7 nucleotides line up with TRBD1. Germline V lookup: CDR1 LNHDA, CDR2 SQIVND (reference sequence). This CDR3 region has 15 residues. Unmatched junction bases numbered 7, after V lost 5 bases and J lost 4 bases. DNA of the CDR3: TGTGCCAGTAGTCATACAGGGGCCATTAATGAAAAACTGTTTTTT. Its translation is CASSHTGAINEKLFF.

The chain links TRBV6-5 to TRBJ2-3; 7 bases are shared with TRBD1. Germline V lookup: CDR1 MNHEY, CDR2 SVGAGI. Trimming took 5 bases from V and 7 from J; bases not matched to a gene: 3. There are 12 residues in the CDR3. CDR3 nucleotides: TGTGCCAGCAGTCAACAGGGGTATACGCAGTATTTT. Translated, it gives CASSQQGYTQYF.

This clone was seen just once. This chain connects TRBV7-2 to TRBJ1-1; the D gene is possibly TRBD1 (5 bases). CDR1 SGHTA and CDR2 FQGNSA come from the germline V gene. The V and J ends lost 2 bases and 2 bases respectively, with 9 bases between them. The CDR3 consists of 14 residues. The DNA for the CDR3 is TGTGCCAGCAGCTTATTTACAGGAAACACTGAAGCTTTCTTT. It specifies CASSLFTGNTEAFF.

In its sample, this clone was seen once. The chain recombines TRBV12-3 or TRBV12-4 with TRBJ1-5; TRBD1 might be the D (5 bases). V was pared by 2 bases and J by 7 bases, with 9 bases between. The CDR3 contains 13 residues. Here the CDR3 reads CASSLTGEQPQHF. The CDR3 DNA follows: TGTGCCAGCAGTTTAACGGGGGAGCAGCCCCAGCATTTT.

The rearrangement links TRBV5-1 to TRBJ2-7; D is undetermined. V lost 5 bases to trimming and J lost 0 bases, with 12 bases between them. Per the germline V gene, CDR1 is SGHRS and CDR2 is YFSETQ. This CDR3 has 14 amino acids. CDR3 DNA sequence: TGCGCCAGCAGATCGGACGGAAACTCCTACGAGCAGTACTTC. Its protein is CASRSDGNSYEQYF.

The V and J genes are TRBV6-5 and TRBJ2-7; TRBD2 matches at 7 bases. With V trimmed by 0 bases and J by 1 base, 6 bases remained unmatched. The CDR3 spans 16 residues. Germline V gene lookup returns CDR1 MNHEY and CDR2 SVGAGI. The CDR3 here is CASSYSIAGGSYEQYF. For the CDR3, the DNA is TGTGCCAGCAGTTACTCGATAGCGGGCGGATCCTACGAGCAGTACTTC.

The rearrangement links TRBV7-3 to TRBJ2-5; 8 bases agree with TRBD1. Unmatched junction bases numbered 6, after V lost 5 bases and J lost 7 bases. The germline gives CDR1 SGHTA, CDR2 FQGTGA. This CDR3 is built from 13 residues. This CDR3 is CASSPQQGGTQYF. The DNA of the CDR3 is TGTGCCAGCAGCCCCCAACAGGGGGGGACCCAGTACTTC.

This chain joins TRBV27 and TRBJ2-3, with unresolved D. This CDR3 region has 14 residues. Germline lookup yields CDR1 MNHEY and CDR2 SMNVEV (reference sequence). V shed 1 base and J shed 2 bases, with 7 bases lying between them. The CDR3 DNA sequence: TGTGCCAGCAGTTTATGGGCTAACACAGATACGCAGTATTTT. As protein: CASSLWANTDTQYF.

This clone was counted once. V gene TRBV28 combines with J gene TRBJ2-7; D gene unclear. The CDR3 extends over 12 amino acids. Trimming pared 5 bases from V and 9 bases from J, leaving 14 bases between. Germline CDR1 MDHEN, CDR2 SYDVKM. CDR3 coding DNA: TGTGCCAGCAGTCCTTCCCTCACACGGCAGTACTTC. It encodes CASSPSLTRQYF.

In its sample, this clone was seen once. The V gene is TRBV15, the J gene TRBJ1-2; D is perhaps TRBD1 (5 bases). With 8 bases removed from V and 4 bases from J, the gap between germline ends came to 20 bases. CDR1 is LNHNV, CDR2 YYDKDF, per germline (reference sequence). The CDR3 length is 15 residues. The CDR3 DNA is TGTGCCACCGACAACGGGGACCCGACCATCTATGGCTACACCTTC. This encodes CATDNGDPTIYGYTF.

The V call is TRBV27, the J call TRBJ2-2; tentatively, D is TRBD1 or TRBD2 (6 bases each). The V and J ends lost 2 bases and 6 bases respectively, with 13 bases between them. The V gene's germline CDR1 is MNHEY and CDR2 SMNVEV (reference sequence). The CDR3 sequence is 15 residues long. The CDR3 DNA sequence: TGTGCCAGCAGTTTACGCCGGGGGCTAGCCGGGGAGCTGTTTTTT. Translation gives CASSLRRGLAGELFF.

The rearrangement links TRBV12-3 or TRBV12-4 to TRBJ2-1; D gene uncertain. The CDR3 is 11 amino acids. The V end lost 6 bases, the J end lost 12 bases, and 12 bases lay between the germline ends. CDR3 in DNA: TGTGCCAGCAGCATTGGCCAGGCGCAGTTCTTC. Amino acid sequence: CASSIGQAQFF.

In this sample, this clone turned up once. The chain combines TRBV29-1 with TRBJ1-1; perhaps TRBD1 as D (5 bases). The CDR3 covers 12 residues. In germline, CDR1 is SQVTM, CDR2 ANQGSEA. V dropped 4 bases and J dropped 4 bases, with 10 bases sitting between them. DNA for the CDR3: TGCAGCGTTGCCGGGGGGATCACTGAAGCTTTCTTT. This codes for CSVAGGITEAFF.

This clone was seen once. The chain uses TRBV18 and TRBJ1-2, with 10 bases matching TRBD1. Germline CDR1 and CDR2: KGHSH and LQKENI. Trimming removed 0 bases from V and 6 bases from J; junction bases left unmatched: 1. The CDR3 loop spans 14 amino acids. Here the CDR3 reads CASSPPGQGHGYTF. The CDR3 DNA sequence: TGTGCCAGCTCACCACCGGGACAGGGGCATGGCTACACCTTC.

The rearrangement links TRBV4-3 to TRBJ2-1, with 9 positions matching TRBD2. The CDR3 runs to 16 residues. In germline, CDR1 is LGHNA, CDR2 YSLEER. After removal of 0 bases from V and 8 bases from J, the junction contained 8 bases not matched to a gene. CDR3 bases: TGCGCCAGCAGCCAAGAACGGGCTAGCGGGGTATATGAGCAGTTCTTC. It translates to CASSQERASGVYEQFF.

The chain is built from TRBV7-2 and TRBJ2-1, with TRBD2 matching 9 bases. CDR1 SGHTA and CDR2 FQGNSA come from the germline V gene. The ends lost 1 base at V and 10 bases at J; junction bases unmatched: 5. CDR3 length: 14 residues. The CDR3 DNA is TGTGCCAGCAGCTTAGGGGGACTAGCCACAGAGCAGTTCTTC. Translation gives CASSLGGLATEQFF.

The chain combines TRBV4-3 with TRBJ1-5, with D maybe TRBD1 (5 bases). The CDR3 is 17 amino acids. Trimming pared 6 bases from V and 6 bases from J, leaving 24 bases between. CDR1 and CDR2 (germline): LGHNA, YSLEER. The CDR3 coding sequence is TGCGCCAGCAGGAAAAAAAACACAGGACCAAGTAGTCAGCCCCAGCATTTT. Amino acid sequence: CASRKKNTGPSSQPQHF.

This sequence joins TRBV7-2 and TRBJ1-5; 10 bases map to TRBD1. CDR1 is SGHTA and CDR2 is FQGNSA in the germline V gene. The CDR3 is 15 amino acids. With 5 bases clipped from V and 6 bases from J, the junction kept 7 bases outside the gene matches. The CDR3 nucleotides are TGTGCCAGCAGCCCCGACAGGGGGCGCGGTCAGCCCCAGCATTTT. Protein product: CASSPDRGRGQPQHF.

The rearrangement links TRBV6-6 to TRBJ2-7; D gene unclear. Trimming left V 6 bases short and J 3 bases short, with 21 bases between. CDR3 size: 16 residues. Germline CDR1 and CDR2: MNHNY and SVGAGI (reference sequence). The CDR3 reads CASSPGNMGLDYEQYF. As DNA, the CDR3 is TGTGCCAGCAGCCCTGGGAACATGGGTCTCGACTACGAGCAGTACTTC.

V usage is TRBV28 and J usage is TRBJ1-2, with a weak D call TRBD1 (5 bases). V shed 6 bases and J shed 5 bases, with 16 bases lying between them. Germline V gives CDR1 MDHEN, CDR2 SYDVKM. The CDR3 consists of 14 residues. The CDR3 spells CASRPTSGEYGYTF. The CDR3 DNA reads TGTGCCAGCAGACCAACATCGGGGGAGTATGGCTACACCTTC.

The gene calls are TRBV28 and TRBJ1-5; D remains ambiguous. The CDR3 covers 16 residues. V lost 5 bases to trimming and J lost 0 bases, with 14 bases between them. Germline loops: CDR1 MDHEN, CDR2 SYDVKM. The DNA for the CDR3 is TGTGCCAGCAGTCCTCGGACCGCCCGTAGCAATCAGCCCCAGCATTTT. Encoded protein: CASSPRTARSNQPQHF.

The CDR3, as DNA: TGTGCCAGCAGCTCCGGAGGGACAGGGGGCGCGAACTATGGCTACACCTTC. It yields the protein CASSSGGTGGANYGYTF. The V gene is TRBV28, the J gene TRBJ1-2; 12 bases align to TRBD1. The CDR3 consists of 17 residues. V lost 6 bases, J lost 2 bases, and 10 bases stayed unmatched. The germline V gene has CDR1 MDHEN and CDR2 SYDVKM.